The 7 T cell receptor beta chains below come from one sample, sequenced in a study of blood T cells in healthy people across ages. For the second PCR, which ran for roughly 7 to 11 cycles, a sample-barcoded 5' primer and a J-beta primer mix were used. MiXCR, applied by TCRdb to the 5' RACE reads, yields one record per CDR3 protein. The sample contains 380,000 or so distinct CDR3 sequences, 50% to 60% of which appear only once. Sequenced sample: blood. The receptors were sampled from a man in his 60s in good health.

The V gene is TRBV28, the J gene TRBJ2-1, with D maybe TRBD1 (7 bases). V was trimmed by 6 bases and J by 6 bases, leaving 12 bases between them. The germline CDR1 and CDR2 sequences are MDHEN and SYDVKM. This CDR3 has 13 amino acids. The CDR3 DNA is TGTGCCAGCAGCCAGGGGGGTCGCAATGAGCAGTTCTTC. Its protein product is CASSQGGRNEQFF.

The J gene is TRBJ2-7, the V gene TRBV5-6; 8 bases agree with TRBD1. The germline V gene has CDR1 SGHDT and CDR2 YYEEEE. The CDR3 is 14 residues long. V was clipped by 4 bases and J by 5 bases; unmatched bases: 8. CDR3 DNA sequence: TGTGCCAGCAGCCTCAGGACAGGGCCCCACGAGCAGTACTTC. It translates to CASSLRTGPHEQYF.

Comments on this clonotype: A much larger clone differs from this one at a single base, so this may be a read error. CDR3 residues: CASSFWTGPTYEQYF. Here the CDR3 DNA reads TGCGCCAGCAGCTTTTGGACAGGACCTACCTACGAGCAGTACTTC. The chain combines TRBV5-1 with TRBJ2-7; 7 nucleotides match TRBD1. V was clipped by 2 bases and J by 2 bases; unmatched bases: 7. This CDR3 has 15 amino acids. Germline values: CDR1 SGHRS, CDR2 YFSETQ.

The chain couples TRBV6-5 to TRBJ2-7; D tentatively fits TRBD1 or TRBD2 (5 bases each). The CDR3 is made up of 13 amino acids. The germline gives CDR1 MNHEY, CDR2 SVGAGI. Trimming pared 6 bases from V and 7 bases from J, leaving 16 bases between. In nucleotides, the CDR3 is TGTGCCAGCAGCTCTCGGGACCATCTTGAGCAGTACTTC. Its translation: CASSSRDHLEQYF.

The chain recombines TRBV7-2 with TRBJ2-4; TRBD2 matches at 10 bases. Trimming at V came to 2 bases and at J to 4 bases, leaving 5 bases not matched to a gene. The CDR3 runs 16 residues. CDR1 and CDR2 (germline): SGHTA, FQGNSA. Here the CDR3 DNA reads TGTGCCAGCAGCTTAAACGCACTAGCGGGAAAAAACATTCAGTACTTC. It specifies CASSLNALAGKNIQYF.

The rearrangement joins TRBV29-1 to TRBJ2-7; 7 nucleotides match TRBD1. This CDR3 region has 12 residues. Per the germline V gene, CDR1 is SQVTM and CDR2 is ANQGSEA. V trimming: 8 bases; J trimming: 2 bases; junction bases outside the gene matches: 6. The CDR3 here is CSTKQGTYEQYF. The CDR3 nucleotides read TGCAGCACAAAACAGGGGACCTACGAGCAGTACTTC.

V gene TRBV29-1 combines with J gene TRBJ1-1; 7 bases line up with TRBD1. The CDR3 is 13 residues long. V dropped 2 bases and J dropped 7; count of bases not matched to a gene: 7. Per the germline V gene, CDR1 is SQVTM and CDR2 is ANQGSEA. CDR3 residues: CSVETGATYEAFF. CDR3 nucleotide sequence: TGCAGCGTTGAAACAGGGGCCACTTATGAAGCTTTCTTT.